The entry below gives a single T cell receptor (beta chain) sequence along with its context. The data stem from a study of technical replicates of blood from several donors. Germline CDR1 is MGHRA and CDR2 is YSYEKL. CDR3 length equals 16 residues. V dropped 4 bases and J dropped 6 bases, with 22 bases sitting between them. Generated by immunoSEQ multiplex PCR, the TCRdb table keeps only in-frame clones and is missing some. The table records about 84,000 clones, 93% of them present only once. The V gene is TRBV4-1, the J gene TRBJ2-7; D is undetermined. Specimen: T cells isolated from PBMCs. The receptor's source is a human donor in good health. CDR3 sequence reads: CASSRGAVQLGGEQYF. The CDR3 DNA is TGCGCCAGCAGCCGTGGTGCCGTTCAGCTAGGCGGCGAGCAGTACTTC.